The 11 T cell receptor beta chains given below trace back to one sample, sequenced in a study of blood T cell repertoires in COVID-19. Some clones are missing from TCRdb's copy, which holds only in-frame ones; the method was immunoSEQ multiplex PCR. The sample holds about 160,000 clones, 70% to 90% seen once. Specimen: peripheral blood. These receptor sequences come from a middle-aged man with active or convalescent COVID-19.

This chain uses TRBV5-6 with TRBJ2-3; the D is unclear. Trimming cost V 4 bases and J 2 bases, with 2 bases left between them. Germline V gene data show CDR1 as SGHDT and CDR2 as YYEEEE. The CDR3 totals 11 residues. The CDR3 loop is CASSHTDTQYF. The CDR3 DNA is TGTGCCAGCAGCCACACAGATACGCAGTATTTT.

The V and J genes are TRBV14 and TRBJ1-2, with TRBD1 identical over 10 bases. The CDR3 is made up of 15 amino acids. The junction had 2 bases not matched to a gene; V was cut back by 2 bases and J by 2 bases. Germline V lookup: CDR1 SGHDN, CDR2 FVKESK. CDR3 loop: CASSQPGQGNYGYTF. CDR3 DNA sequence: TGTGCCAGCAGCCAACCGGGACAGGGGAACTATGGCTACACCTTC.

The rearrangement uses TRBV4-2 and TRBJ2-7; 9 nucleotides agree with TRBD2. The CDR3 is 15 residues long. V shed 2 bases and J 2 bases; nucleotides not matched to a gene: 4. Germline values: CDR1 LGHNA, CDR2 YNFKEQ. CDR3 loop: CASSQLAGVAYEQYF. The CDR3 DNA sequence: TGTGCCAGCAGCCAATTAGCGGGGGTAGCCTACGAGCAGTACTTC.

This chain links TRBV11-2 with TRBJ2-1; D perhaps matches TRBD2 (6 bases). The CDR3 spans 15 residues. Germline V gene lookup returns CDR1 SGHAT and CDR2 FQNNGV. Deletions cut 3 bases from V and 6 bases from J, with 15 bases between. The CDR3 nucleotides read TGTGCCAGCAGCTTCAGCGGGCCCATGGCCAATGAGCAGTTCTTC. Protein sequence: CASSFSGPMANEQFF.

The rearrangement joins TRBV4-2 to TRBJ1-4; 8 bases match TRBD1. The CDR3 loop spans 15 amino acids. Germline trimming cut 6 bases from V and 2 bases from J; bases unmatched to any gene: 5. Germline CDR1 is LGHNA and CDR2 is YNFKEQ. CDR3: CASSDRGTTNEKLFF. CDR3 nucleotides: TGTGCCAGCAGTGACAGGGGCACGACTAATGAAAAACTGTTTTTT.

This clone appeared once. The chain joins TRBV7-3 to TRBJ2-2; 7 nucleotides align to TRBD2. The CDR3 totals 16 residues. Germline V lookup: CDR1 SGHTA, CDR2 FQGTGA. V shed 6 bases, J shed 1 base, and the junction held 8 bases outside the gene matches. CDR3 residues: CASSHTGGKNTGELFF. Written as DNA, the CDR3 is TGTGCCAGCAGTCACACCGGGGGGAAGAACACCGGGGAGCTGTTTTTT.

V is TRBV6-5 and J is TRBJ1-2, with D possibly being TRBD1 (5 bases). In germline, CDR1 is MNHEY, CDR2 SVGAGI. CDR3 size: 14 residues. V was shortened by 6 bases and J by 4 bases, with 15 bases between the two germline ends. This chain's CDR3 is CASRPDTNPYGYTF. The CDR3 DNA reads TGTGCCAGCAGACCGGACACAAACCCCTATGGCTACACCTTC.

V usage is TRBV6-5 and J usage is TRBJ2-3; 10 bases map to TRBD2. The junction had 0 bases not matched to a gene; V was cut back by 6 bases and J by 0 bases. This CDR3 has 14 residues. Germline CDR1 reads MNHEY; CDR2 reads SVGAGI. CDR3 nucleotide sequence: TGTGCCAGCAGAGCGGGGGGGAGCACAGATACGCAGTATTTT. This sequence encodes CASRAGGSTDTQYF.

V usage is TRBV25-1 and J usage is TRBJ1-4; tentatively, D is TRBD1 (5 bases). There are 12 residues in the CDR3. CDR1 MGHDK and CDR2 SYGVNS come from the germline V gene. V was shortened by 7 bases and J by 14 bases, with 17 bases between the two germline ends. CDR3 residues: CASTSSTGRLFF. DNA for the CDR3: TGTGCCAGCACTTCATCAACAGGTCGCCTGTTTTTT.

The chain combines TRBV11-3 with TRBJ1-4; TRBD1 matches 9 bases. V lost 5 bases, J lost 6 bases, and 7 bases stayed unmatched. The CDR3 is made up of 15 amino acids. Germline V gene lookup returns CDR1 SGHNT and CDR2 YENEEA. CDR3 DNA sequence: TGTGCCAGCAGCCGTACCGGGACAGGGTATGAAAAACTGTTTTTT. This translates into CASSRTGTGYEKLFF.

This clone appeared a few times. The rearrangement links TRBV6-2 or TRBV6-3 to TRBJ2-5; maybe TRBD2 (6 bases). Germline V gene data show CDR1 as MNHEY and CDR2 as SVGEGT. The CDR3 is 13 amino acids. Trimming took off 5 bases at V and 6 bases at J, with 13 bases between the two ends. The CDR3 nucleotides are TGTGCCAGCAGTCCACCGGGACTCAAGACCCAGTACTTC. Encoded protein: CASSPPGLKTQYF.